The 20 T cell receptor beta chains below all came from one sample that was sequenced in a study of pediatric ulcerative colitis. Sequenced by immunoSEQ multiplex PCR; TCRdb stores in-frame clones only, minus some. This sample yields about 60,000 clones, of which 85% to 90% are seen a single time; around 1.4% belongs to the top ten. The sequencing input was blood. All receptors come from a boy between 10 and 17 years old who was a control in a study of pediatric ulcerative colitis.

The CDR3 here is CASSQLGFAHEQFF. In nucleotides, the CDR3 is TGTGCCAGCAGCCAACTAGGTTTCGCGCATGAGCAGTTCTTC. The chain is built from TRBV7-8 and TRBJ2-1, with D perhaps TRBD2 (5 bases). Trimming left V 5 bases short and J 8 bases short, with 16 bases between. The CDR3 consists of 14 residues. Germline V gene data show CDR1 as SGHVS and CDR2 as FQNEAQ.

The J gene is TRBJ1-1, the V gene TRBV7-2; D may be TRBD1 (5 bases). The CDR3 loop spans 12 amino acids. Germline loops: CDR1 SGHTA, CDR2 FQGNSA. Trimming removed 1 base from V and 6 bases from J, with 6 bases in between. CDR3 in DNA: TGTGCCAGCAGCTTAGTGGGGGCTGAAGCTTTCTTT. Its protein product is CASSLVGAEAFF.

The V gene is TRBV18, the J gene TRBJ2-7, with 8 bases aligning to TRBD2. With 3 bases clipped from V and 4 bases from J, the junction kept 14 bases outside the gene matches. Germline V gene lookup returns CDR1 KGHSH and CDR2 LQKENI. The CDR3 is 17 amino acids. This CDR3 reads CASSPPGGEGRLYEQYF. The CDR3 DNA reads TGTGCCAGCTCACCTCCGGGGGGGGAGGGCCGCTTGTACGAGCAGTACTTC.

This chain joins TRBV7-2 and TRBJ2-3, with 14 bases lining up with TRBD2. The germline gives CDR1 SGHTA, CDR2 FQGNSA. Trimming took 5 bases from V and 6 from J; bases not matched to a gene: 7. The CDR3 length is 16 residues. For the CDR3, the DNA is TGTGCCAGCAGCCCCCGGACTAGCGGGAGGATGGATACGCAGTATTTT. It yields the protein CASSPRTSGRMDTQYF. The full variable domain, in which reference TRBV7-2 and TRBJ2-3 provide the parts outside the CDR3, is GAGVSQSPSNKVTEKGKDVELRCDPISGHTALYWYRQSLGQGLEFLIYFQGNSAPDKSGLPSDRFSAERTGGSVSTLTIQRTQQEDSAVYLCASSPRTSGRMDTQYFGPGTRLTVL.

This clone was seen only once. The J gene is TRBJ2-3, the V gene TRBV11-2; no firm D call. V was clipped by 4 bases and J by 0 bases, with 8 bases between them. Germline V gene data show CDR1 as SGHAT and CDR2 as FQNNGV. The CDR3 runs 14 residues. This CDR3 is CASSSRLSTDTQYF. The CDR3 coding sequence is TGTGCCAGCAGCTCGCGTCTAAGCACAGATACGCAGTATTTT.

The rearrangement joins TRBV6-5 to TRBJ2-2; the match to TRBD1 covers 10 bases. This CDR3 contains 15 residues. The V gene's germline CDR1 is MNHEY and CDR2 SVGAGI. Trimming took 5 bases from V and 5 from J; bases not matched to a gene: 5. The DNA for the CDR3 is TGTGCCAGCAGTACAGGGACAGGGGATACCGGGGAGCTGTTTTTT. Encoded protein: CASSTGTGDTGELFF.

The chain carries TRBV5-4 and TRBJ1-1, with D hard to call. CDR3 size: 14 residues. CDR1 is SGHNT and CDR2 is YYREEE in the germline V gene (reference sequence). The ends were cut back, 1 base at V and 1 base at J, with 8 bases in the middle. CDR3 in DNA: TGTGCCAGCAGCTTGACGGATGAGAACACTGAAGCTTTCTTT. It specifies CASSLTDENTEAFF.

This rearrangement joins TRBV18 to TRBJ2-1, with D uncertain. The CDR3 runs 15 residues. Germline V gene lookup returns CDR1 KGHSH and CDR2 LQKENI. Between the trimmed V and J ends, which lost 0 bases and 6 bases, there was a span of 12 bases. The CDR3 sequence is CASSPPGRVGNEQFF. In DNA form, the CDR3 reads TGTGCCAGCTCACCACCGGGAAGGGTGGGCAATGAGCAGTTCTTC.

The chain links TRBV2 to TRBJ1-5; tentative D call: TRBD1 (6 bases). CDR1 is SNHLY, CDR2 FYNNEI, per germline. With 3 bases removed from V and 9 bases from J, the gap between germline ends came to 18 bases. CDR3 length: 15 residues. The CDR3 DNA follows: TGTGCCAGCAGTGACCGTTGGGGGGCTGGTCGGCCCCAGCATTTT. This codes for CASSDRWGAGRPQHF.

V usage is TRBV27 and J usage is TRBJ2-7; tentative D call: TRBD1 (5 bases). CDR1 and CDR2 (germline): MNHEY, SMNVEV (reference sequence). Between the trimmed V and J ends, which lost 2 bases and 1 base, there was a span of 6 bases. CDR3 size: 13 residues. Here the CDR3 DNA reads TGTGCCAGCAGTTTACAGGGATCCTACGAGCAGTACTTC. As protein: CASSLQGSYEQYF.

The V call is TRBV5-6, the J call TRBJ1-1, with 7 bases that match TRBD1. The junction had 6 bases not matched to a gene; V was cut back by 1 base and J by 0 bases. In germline, CDR1 is SGHDT, CDR2 YYEEEE. The CDR3 is made up of 16 amino acids. CDR3 nucleotides: TGTGCCAGCAGCTTGCTGGTTCAGGGGGTGAACACTGAAGCTTTCTTT. Protein: CASSLLVQGVNTEAFF. Full variable domain (outside the CDR3, taken from reference TRBV5-6 and TRBJ1-1): DAGVTQSPTHLIKTRGQQVTLRCSPKSGHDTVSWYQQALGQGPQFIFQYYEEEERQRGNFPDRFSGHQFPNYSSELNVNALLLGDSALYLCASSLLVQGVNTEAFFGQGTRLTVV.

This clone was found once. The genes are TRBV11-2 and TRBJ2-2, with 9 bases identical to TRBD1. The CDR3 extends over 16 amino acids. J was trimmed by 1 base and V by 5 bases; bases with no gene match: 5. Germline assignment: CDR1 SGHAT and CDR2 FQNNGV. The CDR3 DNA is TGTGCCAGCAGCACTTACAGGGGGCGGAACACCGGGGAGCTGTTTTTT. Amino acid sequence: CASSTYRGRNTGELFF.

The chain is built from TRBV2 and TRBJ2-2; perhaps TRBD1 as D (5 bases). This CDR3 spans 14 amino acids. The germline V and J ends were trimmed by 11 bases and 3 bases, with 16 bases remaining between them. Germline V gene data show CDR1 as SNHLY and CDR2 as FYNNEI. The CDR3 here is CALNQGSYTGELFF. The DNA of the CDR3 is TGTGCCTTAAACCAGGGATCTTACACCGGGGAGCTGTTTTTT.

V usage is TRBV9 and J usage is TRBJ2-1, with a possible D match to TRBD1 (6 bases). V gave up 1 base and J gave up 7 bases, with 21 bases separating them. Germline lookup yields CDR1 SGDLS and CDR2 YYNGEE. The CDR3 totals 17 residues. The CDR3 sequence is CASSVSPLNRVRNEQFF. DNA of the CDR3: TGTGCCAGCAGCGTAAGCCCCTTAAACAGGGTGAGAAATGAGCAGTTCTTC. The full variable domain, completed using reference TRBV9 and TRBJ2-1, is DSGVTQTPKHLITATGQRVTLRCSPRSGDLSVYWYQQSLDQGLQFLIQYYNGEERAKGNILERFSAQQFPDLHSELNLSSLELGDSALYFCASSVSPLNRVRNEQFFGPGTRLTVL.

The rearrangement joins TRBV6-6 to TRBJ2-7; no clear D. Trimming took 6 bases from V and 3 from J, leaving 12 bases between them. In germline, CDR1 is MNHNY, CDR2 SVGAGI (reference sequence). The CDR3 has 13 residues. The CDR3: CASRSDMGYEQYF. The DNA for the CDR3 is TGTGCCAGCAGGAGCGACATGGGCTACGAGCAGTACTTC.

The chain links TRBV27 to TRBJ2-7; 14 bases are a match to TRBD2. The V segment lost 3 bases and the J segment 2 bases; nucleotides outside the gene matches: 6. Germline V gene data show CDR1 as MNHEY and CDR2 as SMNVEV (reference sequence). CDR3 size: 17 residues. The CDR3 nucleotides are TGTGCCAGCAGTTTCGGGACTAGCGGGAGCAAACCCTACGAGCAGTACTTC. Amino acid sequence: CASSFGTSGSKPYEQYF.

The chain recombines TRBV4-1 with TRBJ1-1, with a tentative D call TRBD1 (5 bases). Germline values: CDR1 MGHRA, CDR2 YSYEKL. This CDR3 region has 16 residues. V lost 3 bases, J lost 2 bases, and 16 bases lay in between. The CDR3 loop is CASSHFPGPLNTEAFF. CDR3 DNA: TGCGCCAGCAGCCACTTCCCGGGACCCTTAAACACTGAAGCTTTCTTT.

This clone was seen once. The gene calls are TRBV19 and TRBJ1-3; no firm D call. Trimming removed 6 bases at V and 2 bases at J, with 8 bases between. This CDR3 comprises 13 residues. Germline assignment: CDR1 LNHDA and CDR2 SQIVND (reference sequence). The chain's CDR3 is CASRQSAGNTIYF. CDR3 in DNA: TGTGCCAGTAGGCAGTCTGCTGGAAACACCATATATTTT. Supplemented by reference TRBV19 and TRBJ1-3, the full variable domain reads DGGITQSPKYLFRKEGQNVTLSCEQNLNHDAMYWYRQDPGQGLRLIYYSQIVNDFQKGDIAEGYSVSREKKESFPLTVTSAQKNPTAFYLCASRQSAGNTIYFGEGSWLTVV.

The count of this clone is one. The V call is TRBV27, the J call TRBJ2-6; no clear D. Germline values: CDR1 MNHEY, CDR2 SMNVEV (reference sequence). This CDR3 contains 15 residues. Trimming removed 6 bases at V and 1 base at J, with 10 bases between. CDR3 in amino acids: CASRKAGSGANVLTF. As DNA, the CDR3 is TGTGCCAGCAGGAAAGCAGGATCTGGGGCCAACGTCCTGACTTTC.

This chain connects TRBV15 to TRBJ1-3; 7 nucleotides match TRBD1. CDR3 length: 20 residues. The J segment lost 0 bases and the V segment lost 3 bases, leaving 17 bases of the junction unmatched. Germline V gene lookup returns CDR1 LNHNV and CDR2 YYDKDF (reference sequence). The CDR3 sequence is CATSRGFDRVSTYSGNTIYF. The CDR3 DNA follows: TGTGCCACCAGCAGGGGCTTTGACAGGGTCTCCACTTACTCTGGAAACACCATATATTTT.